A selection of T cell receptor beta chains follows, all from one sample in a study of blood T cells in healthy people across ages. In TCRdb, the 5' RACE reads were re-called with MiXCR into one record per CDR3 protein. The data hold about 1 million distinct CDR3 sequences, with 35% to 50% observed a single time. The specimen sequenced was blood. Receptors originate from an older woman in good health. The CDR3 runs from the conserved cysteine through the conserved F or W. Each record gives: CDR3 protein, CDR3 DNA, V gene, clone size, D gene, J gene. D genes are given only for firm matches. Clone size is not always given. Where it is, it says once, few, many or a class for expanded clones.

CASSYTSGVANSPLHF TGTGCCAGCAGTTACACCTCTGGGGTCGCGAATTCACCCCTCCACTTT TRBV6-5 few - TRBJ1-6
CTSSQGAGGDTGELFF TGCACCAGCAGCCAAGGAGCGGGGGGTGACACCGGGGAGCTGTTTTTT TRBV4-1 - TRBD2 TRBJ2-2
CSVEGDEQFF TGCAGCGTTGAGGGGGATGAGCAGTTCTTC TRBV29-1 - - TRBJ2-1
CASSTDRVKETQYF TGTGCCAGCAGTACTGACAGGGTTAAAGAGACCCAGTACTTC TRBV6-5 - TRBD1 TRBJ2-5
CASSPLRHNTDTQYF TGTGCCAGCAGCCCCCTGAGACACAACACAGATACGCAGTATTTT TRBV5-4 few - TRBJ2-3
CASSLSQGPSYEQYF TGTGCCAGCAGCTTATCCCAGGGACCCTCCTACGAGCAGTACTTC TRBV7-9 - - TRBJ2-7
CAISVSHEQYF TGTGCCATCAGTGTTTCGCACGAGCAGTACTTC TRBV10-3 - - TRBJ2-7
CASSLSASGLETQYF TGTGCCAGCAGCTTATCCGCCTCGGGGTTAGAGACCCAGTACTTC TRBV7-3 few - TRBJ2-5
CSARTSAEYEQYF TGCAGTGCCCGGACTAGCGCAGAGTACGAGCAGTACTTC TRBV20-1 - TRBD2 TRBJ2-7
CASSSWTSGSSYNEQFF TGTGCCAGCAGCTCCTGGACTAGCGGGAGTTCCTACAATGAGCAGTTCTTC TRBV27 - TRBD2 TRBJ2-1
CASSFLGQGGGYTF TGTGCCAGCAGTTTCCTCGGACAGGGTGGCGGCTACACCTTC TRBV27 - TRBD1 TRBJ1-2
CASSRDFSGTGYNEQFF TGTGCCAGCAGCCGAGATTTTAGCGGGACGGGATACAATGAGCAGTTCTTC TRBV3-1 - TRBD2 TRBJ2-1
CASSKLREEATDTQYF TGTGCCAGCAGCAAGCTCCGGGAGGAAGCTACAGATACGCAGTATTTT TRBV7-9 - TRBD2 TRBJ2-3
CASSWDSPWEQYF TGTGCCAGCAGTTGGGACTCCCCGTGGGAGCAGTACTTC TRBV27 - - TRBJ2-4
CASSLEGGSADTQYF TGTGCCAGCAGCTTAGAGGGCGGGAGCGCAGATACGCAGTATTTT TRBV7-8 - TRBD2 TRBJ2-3
CAISEFGTSGGRGYNEQFF TGTGCCATCAGTGAGTTCGGGACTAGCGGGGGCCGAGGTTACAATGAGCAGTTCTTC TRBV10-3 - TRBD2 TRBJ2-1
CASSIGGLAAYEQYF TGTGCCAGCAGCATCGGAGGACTAGCAGCCTACGAGCAGTACTTC TRBV7-9 - TRBD2 TRBJ2-7
CASSLSSGNPVATF TGCGCCAGCAGCTTAAGTTCCGGGAACCCCGTGGCCACCTTC TRBV5-1 - - TRBJ1-2
CASSLTRDEQFF TGCGCCAGCAGCCTAACTAGGGATGAGCAGTTCTTC TRBV5-1 few - TRBJ2-1
CAIRPGTGEDEQYF TGTGCCATCAGACCCGGGACAGGGGAGGACGAGCAGTACTTC TRBV10-3 many TRBD1 TRBJ2-7
CASTKGREGEQFF TGTGCCAGCACCAAAGGGCGGGAGGGTGAGCAGTTCTTC TRBV7-2 - TRBD2 TRBJ2-1
CASSPSDWSYNEQYF TGTGCCAGCAGTCCCTCGGACTGGTCCTACAATGAGCAGTACTTC TRBV12-3/TRBV12-4 - - TRBJ2-7
CSAIETSGRTDTQYF TGCAGTGCCATAGAGACTAGCGGGAGGACAGATACGCAGTATTTT TRBV20-1 - TRBD2 TRBJ2-3
CASSPGLVDNEQFF TGTGCCAGCAGCCCGGGACTAGTGGACAATGAGCAGTTCTTC TRBV7-8 - TRBD2 TRBJ2-1
CATSRGRKGWNTGELFF TGTGCCACCAGCAGAGGTCGTAAGGGTTGGAACACCGGGGAGCTGTTTTTT TRBV15 - - TRBJ2-2
CASSVTSGRAGDTQYF TGTGCCAGCAGCGTCACTAGCGGGAGGGCCGGCGATACGCAGTATTTT TRBV2 few TRBD2 TRBJ2-3
CASSLSGTNNEQFF TGTGCCAGCAGTTTATCCGGCACAAACAATGAGCAGTTCTTC TRBV27 - - TRBJ2-1